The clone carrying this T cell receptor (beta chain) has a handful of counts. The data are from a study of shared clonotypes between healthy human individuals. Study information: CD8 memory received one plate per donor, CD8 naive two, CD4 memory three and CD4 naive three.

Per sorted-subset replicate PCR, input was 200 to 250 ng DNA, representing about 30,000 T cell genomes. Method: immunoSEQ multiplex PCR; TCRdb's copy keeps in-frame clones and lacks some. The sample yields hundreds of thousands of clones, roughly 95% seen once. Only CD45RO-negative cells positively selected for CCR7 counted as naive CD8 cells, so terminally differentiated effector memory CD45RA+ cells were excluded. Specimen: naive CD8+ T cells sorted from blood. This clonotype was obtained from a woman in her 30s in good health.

CDR3 nucleotides: TGTGCCTGGAGCTCCGGACTAGCGGGGCGGTACGAGCAGTACTTC. Translating gives CAWSSGLAGRYEQYF. The rearrangement uses TRBV30 and TRBJ2-7, with TRBD2 matching over 12 bases. V gave up 3 bases and J gave up 4 bases; unmatched junction bases: 7. The CDR3 is made up of 15 amino acids. The germline V gene has CDR1 GTSNPN and CDR2 SVGIG (reference sequence). Full variable domain (missing parts from reference TRBV30 and TRBJ2-7): SQTIHQWPATLVQPVGSPLSLECTVEGTSNPNLYWYRQAAGRGLQLLFYSVGIGQISSEVPQNLSASRPQDRQFILSSKKLLLSDSGFYLCAWSSGLAGRYEQYFGPGTRLTVT.